This TCR beta chain was obtained from a study of tumor-infiltrating lymphocytes in primary liver carcinoma. The roughly 18-32 mg bulk tissue piece was not sorted before simultaneous RNA and DNA extraction. A note on this clonotype: A much larger clone lies one base from this, so it may be a read error.

A primer matching the constant region was used to make TCR beta cDNA from approximately 520 ng of total RNA. Libraries covering TCR beta were generated through three nested multiplex PCR rounds (using a slightly modified ARM-PCR). With TRBV1-TRBV30 forward primers and a C-beta reverse primer, the first two PCR rounds were run for around 10 cycles each. TCRdb reanalysed the multiplex PCR reads using MiXCR and keeps one entry per CDR3 protein. The table shows more than 100,000 distinct CDR3 sequences, with around 62% occurring only once. V was pared by 4 bases and J by 9 bases, with 10 bases between. Looked up from germline, CDR1 is MNHNS and CDR2 is SASEGT. The CDR3 is 11 residues long.

This chain connects TRBV6-1 to TRBJ2-7, with D unclear. Sequencing input: liver tumor tissue from sampling region 1. Described subset: tumor region T1, superior pole. The sequence came from a woman aged 60-75 years with primary liver carcinoma and hepatitis B virus infection. CDR3 protein: CASSVGDVQYF. The DNA of the CDR3 is TGTGCCAGCAGTGTCGGTGACGTGCAGTACTTC.